This T cell receptor beta chain was sequenced for a study of blood T cell repertoires in COVID-19. The wider study: Both acute and convalescent COVID-19 samples were obtained from the United States, Italy and Spain. In each case, the material was cDNA or gDNA derived from T cells, B-cell-depleted T cells, or PBMCs.

The CDR3 is made up of 15 amino acids. Germline V CDR1 and CDR2: SGHAT, FQNNGV. The ends lost 1 base at V and 7 bases at J; junction bases unmatched: 5. As originally analysed: Estimated nucleated cell counts came from reference gene primer amplification. The data were produced by immunoSEQ multiplex PCR, yet TCRdb's version contains in-frame clones alone and is incomplete. V and J calls and clone size follow that table, whereas D and trimming were derived from the DNA. There are around 100,000 clones in the sample; around four fifths occur only once, and roughly 29% lies in the top ten. V gene TRBV11-2 combines with J gene TRBJ1-4, with 8 bases matching TRBD1. The sample taken for sequencing was peripheral blood. The clonotype comes from a man aged 70-80 years with active or convalescent COVID-19. Here the CDR3 reads CASSLGQGMGEKLFF. DNA of the CDR3: TGTGCCAGCAGCTTAGGACAGGGGATGGGTGAAAAACTGTTTTTT. Using reference TRBV11-2 and TRBJ1-4 for the parts outside the CDR3, the full variable domain is EAGVAQSPRYKIIEKRQSVAFWCNPISGHATLYWYQQILGQGPKLLIQFQNNGVVDDSQLPKDRFSAERLKGVDSTLKIQPAKLEDSAVYLCASSLGQGMGEKLFFGSGTQLSVL.